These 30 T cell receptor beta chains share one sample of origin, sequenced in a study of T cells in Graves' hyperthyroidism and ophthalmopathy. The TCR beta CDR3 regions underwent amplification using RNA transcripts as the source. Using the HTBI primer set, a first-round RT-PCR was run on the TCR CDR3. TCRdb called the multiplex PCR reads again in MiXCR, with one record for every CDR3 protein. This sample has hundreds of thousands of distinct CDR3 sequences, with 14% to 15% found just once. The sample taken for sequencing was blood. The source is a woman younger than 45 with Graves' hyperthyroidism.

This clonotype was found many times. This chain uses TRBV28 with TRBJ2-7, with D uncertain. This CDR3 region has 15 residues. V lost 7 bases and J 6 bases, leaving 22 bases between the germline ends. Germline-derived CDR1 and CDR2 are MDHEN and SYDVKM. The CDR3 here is CASTPLLGAPGEQYF. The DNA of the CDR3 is TGTGCCAGCACCCCGCTTTTGGGTGCTCCGGGCGAGCAGTACTTC.

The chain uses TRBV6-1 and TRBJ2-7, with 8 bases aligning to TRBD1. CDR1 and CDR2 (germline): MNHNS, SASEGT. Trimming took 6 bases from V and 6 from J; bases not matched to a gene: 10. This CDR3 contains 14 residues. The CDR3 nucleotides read TGTGCCAGCAGAACTCGATTCAGGGGGCCCGAGCAGTACTTC. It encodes CASRTRFRGPEQYF.

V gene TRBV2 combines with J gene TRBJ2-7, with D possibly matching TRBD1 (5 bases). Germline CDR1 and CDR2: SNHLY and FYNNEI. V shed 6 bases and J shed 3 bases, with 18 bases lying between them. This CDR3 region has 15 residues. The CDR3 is CASRAEGQPGYEQYF. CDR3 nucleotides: TGTGCCAGCAGGGCAGAAGGACAACCTGGCTACGAGCAGTACTTC. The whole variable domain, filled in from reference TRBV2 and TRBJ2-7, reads EPEVTQTPSHQVTQMGQEVILRCVPISNHLYFYWYRQILGQKVEFLVSFYNNEISEKSEIFDDQFSVERPDGSNFTLKIRSTKLEDSAMYFCASRAEGQPGYEQYFGPGTRLTVT.

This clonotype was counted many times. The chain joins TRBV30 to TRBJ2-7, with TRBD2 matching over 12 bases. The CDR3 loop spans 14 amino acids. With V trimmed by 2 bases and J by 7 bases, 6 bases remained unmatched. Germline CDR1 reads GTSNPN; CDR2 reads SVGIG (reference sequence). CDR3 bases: TGTGCCTGGAGTACCAGACTAGCGGGAGAGGAGCAGTACTTC. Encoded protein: CAWSTRLAGEEQYF. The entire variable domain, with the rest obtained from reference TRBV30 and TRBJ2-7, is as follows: SQTIHQWPATLVQPVGSPLSLECTVEGTSNPNLYWYRQAAGRGLQLLFYSVGIGQISSEVPQNLSASRPQDRQFILSSKKLLLSDSGFYLCAWSTRLAGEEQYFGPGTRLTVT.

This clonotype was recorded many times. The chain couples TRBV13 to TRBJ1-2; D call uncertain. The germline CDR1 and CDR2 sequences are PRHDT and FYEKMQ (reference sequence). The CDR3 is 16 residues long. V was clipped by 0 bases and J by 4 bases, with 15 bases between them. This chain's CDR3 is CASSLGGSTFIYGYTF. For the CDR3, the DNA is TGTGCCAGCAGCTTAGGCGGATCCACCTTTATCTATGGCTACACCTTC. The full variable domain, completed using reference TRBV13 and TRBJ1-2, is AAGVIQSPRHLIKEKRETATLKCYPIPRHDTVYWYQQGPGQDPQFLISFYEKMQSDKGSIPDRFSAQQFSDYHSELNMSSLELGDSALYFCASSLGGSTFIYGYTFGSGTRLTVV.

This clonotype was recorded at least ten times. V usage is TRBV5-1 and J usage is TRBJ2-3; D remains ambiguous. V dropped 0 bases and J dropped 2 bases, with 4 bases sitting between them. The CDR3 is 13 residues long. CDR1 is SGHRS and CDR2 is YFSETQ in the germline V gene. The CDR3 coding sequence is TGCGCCAGCAGCTTGGATAACACAGATACGCAGTATTTT. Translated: CASSLDNTDTQYF.

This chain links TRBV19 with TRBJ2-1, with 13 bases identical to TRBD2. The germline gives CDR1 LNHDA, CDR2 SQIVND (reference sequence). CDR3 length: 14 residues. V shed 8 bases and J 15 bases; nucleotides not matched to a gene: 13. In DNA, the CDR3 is TGTGCCAGTCACCCGGGACTAGCGGGGCAGGCTGCGTTCTTC. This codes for CASHPGLAGQAAFF. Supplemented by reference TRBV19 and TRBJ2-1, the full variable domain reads DGGITQSPKYLFRKEGQNVTLSCEQNLNHDAMYWYRQDPGQGLRLIYYSQIVNDFQKGDIAEGYSVSREKKESFPLTVTSAQKNPTAFYLCASHPGLAGQAAFFGPGTRLTVL.

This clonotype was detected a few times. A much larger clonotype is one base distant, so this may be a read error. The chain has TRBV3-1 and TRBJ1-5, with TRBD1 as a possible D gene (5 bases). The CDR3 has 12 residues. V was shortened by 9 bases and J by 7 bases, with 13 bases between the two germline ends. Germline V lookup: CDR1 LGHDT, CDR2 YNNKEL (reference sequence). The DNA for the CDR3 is TGTGCCAGTTCGCGGGGGACCCAGCCCCAGCATTTT. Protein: CASSRGTQPQHF.

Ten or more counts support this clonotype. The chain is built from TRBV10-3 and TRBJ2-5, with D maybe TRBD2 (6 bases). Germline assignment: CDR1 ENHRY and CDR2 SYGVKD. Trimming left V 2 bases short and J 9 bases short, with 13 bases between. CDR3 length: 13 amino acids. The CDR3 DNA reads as TGTGCCATCAGTGAGGGGGGACTCACTCCCCAGTACTTC. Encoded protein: CAISEGGLTPQYF.

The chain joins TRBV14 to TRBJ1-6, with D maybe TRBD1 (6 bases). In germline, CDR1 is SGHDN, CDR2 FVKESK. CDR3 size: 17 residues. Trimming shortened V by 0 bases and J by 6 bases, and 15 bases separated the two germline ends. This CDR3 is CASSQDHFWTVNSPLHF. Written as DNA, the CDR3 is TGTGCCAGCAGCCAAGATCATTTTTGGACAGTTAATTCACCCCTCCACTTT.

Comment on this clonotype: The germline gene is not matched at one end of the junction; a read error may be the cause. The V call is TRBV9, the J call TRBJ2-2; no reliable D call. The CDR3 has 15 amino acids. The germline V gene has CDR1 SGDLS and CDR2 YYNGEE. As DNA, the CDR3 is TGTGCTAGCAATCCGACGGGTTCGAACACCGGGGAGCTGTTTTTT. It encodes CASNPTGSNTGELFF.

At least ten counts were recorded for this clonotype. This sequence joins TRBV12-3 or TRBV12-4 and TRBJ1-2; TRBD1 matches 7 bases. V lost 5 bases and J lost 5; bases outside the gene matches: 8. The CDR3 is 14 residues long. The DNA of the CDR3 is TGTGCCAGCAGTCCTACAGGGGTTCCTTATGGCTACACCTTC. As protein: CASSPTGVPYGYTF.

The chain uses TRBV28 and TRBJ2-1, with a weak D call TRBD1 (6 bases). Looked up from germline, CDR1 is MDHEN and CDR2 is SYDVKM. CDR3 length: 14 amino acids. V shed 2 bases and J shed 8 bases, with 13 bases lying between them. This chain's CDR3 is CASSLPGTIDEQFF. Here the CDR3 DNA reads TGTGCCAGCAGTTTACCCGGGACAATCGATGAGCAGTTCTTC.

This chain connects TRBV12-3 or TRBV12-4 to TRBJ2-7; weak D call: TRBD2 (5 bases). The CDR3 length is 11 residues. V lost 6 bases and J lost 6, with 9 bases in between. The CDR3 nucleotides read TGTGCCAGCAGAAGGGAGTTCGAGCAGTACTTC. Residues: CASRREFEQYF.

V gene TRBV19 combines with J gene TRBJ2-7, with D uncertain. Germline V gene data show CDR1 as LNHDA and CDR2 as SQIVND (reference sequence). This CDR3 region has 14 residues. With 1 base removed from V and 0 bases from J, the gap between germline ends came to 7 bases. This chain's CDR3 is CASSIVGNSYEQYF. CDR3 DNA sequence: TGTGCCAGTAGTATAGTCGGCAACTCCTACGAGCAGTACTTC. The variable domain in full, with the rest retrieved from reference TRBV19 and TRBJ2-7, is DGGITQSPKYLFRKEGQNVTLSCEQNLNHDAMYWYRQDPGQGLRLIYYSQIVNDFQKGDIAEGYSVSREKKESFPLTVTSAQKNPTAFYLCASSIVGNSYEQYFGPGTRLTVT.

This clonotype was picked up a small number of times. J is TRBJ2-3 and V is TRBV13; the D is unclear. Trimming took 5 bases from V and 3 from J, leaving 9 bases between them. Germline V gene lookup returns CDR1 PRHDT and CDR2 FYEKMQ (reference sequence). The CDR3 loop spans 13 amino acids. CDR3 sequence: CASSPWLTDTQYF. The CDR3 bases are TGTGCCAGCAGCCCCTGGTTAACAGATACGCAGTATTTT.

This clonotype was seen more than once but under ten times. CDR3 DNA sequence: TGTGCCAGCATTCTTCGCGGGAGAAATGAGCAGTTCTTC. Amino acids: CASILRGRNEQFF. The genes are TRBV2 and TRBJ2-1; TRBD2 matches 7 bases. The CDR3 is made up of 13 amino acids. CDR1 SNHLY and CDR2 FYNNEI come from the germline V gene. The junction had 7 bases not matched to a gene; V was cut back by 7 bases and J by 7 bases.

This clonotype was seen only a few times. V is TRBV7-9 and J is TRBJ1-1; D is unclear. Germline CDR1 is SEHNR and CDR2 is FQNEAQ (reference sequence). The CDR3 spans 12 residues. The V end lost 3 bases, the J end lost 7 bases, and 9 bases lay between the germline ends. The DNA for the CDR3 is TGTGCCAGCAGCTTTAATACGGTTGAAGCTTTCTTT. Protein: CASSFNTVEAFF.

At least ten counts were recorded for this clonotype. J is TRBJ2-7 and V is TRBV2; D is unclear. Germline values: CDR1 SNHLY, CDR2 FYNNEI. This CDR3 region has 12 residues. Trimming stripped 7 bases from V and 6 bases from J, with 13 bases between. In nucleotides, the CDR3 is TGTGCCAGCACCCAGGTAGGAGCCGAGCAGTACTTC. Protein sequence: CASTQVGAEQYF.

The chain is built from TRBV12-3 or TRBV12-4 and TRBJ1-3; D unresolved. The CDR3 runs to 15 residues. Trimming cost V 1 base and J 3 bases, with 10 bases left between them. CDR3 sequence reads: CASSLGGKGGNTIYF. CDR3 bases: TGTGCCAGCAGTTTAGGGGGAAAGGGTGGAAACACCATATATTTT.

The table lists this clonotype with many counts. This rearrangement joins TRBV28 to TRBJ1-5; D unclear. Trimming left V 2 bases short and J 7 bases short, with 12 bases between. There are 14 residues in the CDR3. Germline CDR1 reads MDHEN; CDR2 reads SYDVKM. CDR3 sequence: CASSLEAGGQPQHF. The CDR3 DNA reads TGTGCCAGCAGTTTAGAAGCAGGAGGACAGCCCCAGCATTTT.

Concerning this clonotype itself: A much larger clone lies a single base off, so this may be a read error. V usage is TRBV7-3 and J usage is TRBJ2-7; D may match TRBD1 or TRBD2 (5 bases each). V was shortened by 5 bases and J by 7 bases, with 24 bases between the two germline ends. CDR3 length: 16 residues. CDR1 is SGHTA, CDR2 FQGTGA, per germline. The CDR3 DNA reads TGTGCCAGCAGCCAATCCGGGACCCCCGGGATAGGTGAGCAGTACTTC. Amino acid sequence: CASSQSGTPGIGEQYF.

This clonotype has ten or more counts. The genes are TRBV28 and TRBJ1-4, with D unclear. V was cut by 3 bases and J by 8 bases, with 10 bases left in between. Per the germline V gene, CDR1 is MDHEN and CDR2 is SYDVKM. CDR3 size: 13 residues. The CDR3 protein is CASSFGIEEKLFF. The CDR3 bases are TGTGCCAGCAGTTTCGGGATTGAGGAAAAACTGTTTTTT.

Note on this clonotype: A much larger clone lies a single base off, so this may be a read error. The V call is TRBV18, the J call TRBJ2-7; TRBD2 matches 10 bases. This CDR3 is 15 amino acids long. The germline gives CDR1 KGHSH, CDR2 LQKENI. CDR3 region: CASSILAGESNEQHF. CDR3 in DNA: TGTGCCAGCTCAATTCTAGCGGGAGAATCGAACGAGCAGCACTTC.

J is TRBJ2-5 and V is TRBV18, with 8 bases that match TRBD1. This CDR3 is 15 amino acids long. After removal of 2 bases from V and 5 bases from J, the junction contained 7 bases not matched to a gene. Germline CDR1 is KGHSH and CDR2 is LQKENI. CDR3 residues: CASSPSARGHETQYF. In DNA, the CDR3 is TGTGCCAGCTCACCATCCGCCAGGGGGCATGAGACCCAGTACTTC.

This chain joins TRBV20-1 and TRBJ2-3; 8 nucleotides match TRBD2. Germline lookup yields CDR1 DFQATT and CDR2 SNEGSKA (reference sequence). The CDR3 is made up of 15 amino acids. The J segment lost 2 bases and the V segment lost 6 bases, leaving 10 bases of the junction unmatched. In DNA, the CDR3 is TGCAGTGCCCTTAGCGGGAAATCGCACACAGATACGCAGTATTTT. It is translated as CSALSGKSHTDTQYF.

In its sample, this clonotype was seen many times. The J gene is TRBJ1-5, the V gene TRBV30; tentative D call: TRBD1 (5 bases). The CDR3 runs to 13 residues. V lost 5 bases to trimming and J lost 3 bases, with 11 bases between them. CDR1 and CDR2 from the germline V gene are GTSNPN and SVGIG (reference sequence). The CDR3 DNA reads TGTGCCTGGGAGGGGAAGGTCAATCAGCCCCAGCATTTT. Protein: CAWEGKVNQPQHF.

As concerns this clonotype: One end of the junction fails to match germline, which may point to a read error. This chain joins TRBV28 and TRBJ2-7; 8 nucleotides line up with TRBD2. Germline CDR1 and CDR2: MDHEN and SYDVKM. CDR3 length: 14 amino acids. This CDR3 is CASSLFASGYEQYF. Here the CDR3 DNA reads TGTGCCAGTAGTTTATTTGCTAGCGGGTATGAGCAGTACTTC. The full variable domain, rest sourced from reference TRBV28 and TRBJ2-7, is DVKVTQSSRYLVKRTGEKVFLECVQDMDHENMFWYRQDPGLGLRLIYFSYDVKMKEKGDIPEGYSVSREKKERFSLILESASTNQTSMYLCASSLFASGYEQYFGPGTRLTVT.

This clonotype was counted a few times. CDR3 sequence: CASRMGANEQFF. The CDR3 nucleotides are TGTGCCAGCAGAATGGGGGCGAATGAGCAGTTCTTC. The J gene is TRBJ2-1, the V gene TRBV6-1; maybe TRBD1 (6 bases). The germline V gene encodes CDR1 MNHNS and CDR2 SASEGT. CDR3 size: 12 residues. Trimming left V 6 bases short and J 7 bases short, with 10 bases between.

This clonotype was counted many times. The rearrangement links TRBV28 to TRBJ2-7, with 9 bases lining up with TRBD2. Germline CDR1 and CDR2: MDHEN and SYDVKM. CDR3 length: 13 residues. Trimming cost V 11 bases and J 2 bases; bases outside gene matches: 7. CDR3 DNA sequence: TGTGCCGTAGCGGGAGCTAGCACCTACGAGCAGTACTTC. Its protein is CAVAGASTYEQYF.